The 6 T cell receptor beta chains presented below share a single source sample, sequenced in a study of blood T cells in healthy people across ages. Sample-barcoded 5' priming and a J-beta primer mix drove a second PCR of roughly 6 to 12 cycles. Each CDR3 protein gets one entry after TCRdb re-called the 5' RACE reads with MiXCR. The sample consists of about 780,000 distinct CDR3 sequences, 46% of them appearing once. Sequencing was carried out using blood. The receptors originated from a man aged 80 or over in good health.

The chain combines TRBV27 with TRBJ1-5; unclear D gene. Trimming shortened V by 5 bases and J by 0 bases, and 14 bases separated the two germline ends. The CDR3 totals 16 residues. Germline V gene lookup returns CDR1 MNHEY and CDR2 SMNVEV (reference sequence). The CDR3 sequence is CASSQQAPPSNQPQHF. For the CDR3, the DNA is TGTGCCAGCAGTCAGCAGGCCCCTCCTAGCAATCAGCCCCAGCATTTT.

The chain has TRBV9 and TRBJ2-1; 9 nucleotides agree with TRBD1. Per the germline V gene, CDR1 is SGDLS and CDR2 is YYNGEE. The CDR3 is made up of 15 amino acids. V was pared by 3 bases and J by 4 bases, with 5 bases of the junction left unmatched. CDR3 sequence: CASSGRDRDYNEQFF. DNA of the CDR3: TGTGCCAGCAGCGGACGGGACAGGGATTACAATGAGCAGTTCTTC.

The gene calls are TRBV20-1 and TRBJ1-1, with 11 bases identical to TRBD1. CDR1 and CDR2 from the germline V gene are DFQATT and SNEGSKA (reference sequence). The V and J ends lost 3 bases and 3 bases, in that order; junction bases with no gene match: 9. The CDR3 has 16 residues. The CDR3 bases are TGCAGTGCTAGGGACAGGGGGCGGAAATTGGACACTGAAGCTTTCTTT. This translates into CSARDRGRKLDTEAFF.

J is TRBJ2-7 and V is TRBV28; D is unresolved. V lost 2 bases and J 8 bases, leaving 13 bases between the germline ends. The CDR3 has 13 amino acids. Germline V lookup: CDR1 MDHEN, CDR2 SYDVKM. The CDR3 protein is CASSLGPLYKQYF. CDR3 nucleotides: TGTGCCAGCAGTTTAGGGCCACTATACAAGCAGTACTTC.

V is TRBV9 and J is TRBJ2-2; possibly TRBD1 for D (6 bases). The CDR3 extends over 14 amino acids. Germline-derived CDR1 and CDR2 are SGDLS and YYNGEE. The germline V and J ends were trimmed by 6 bases and 1 base, with 10 bases remaining between them. CDR3 DNA sequence: TGTGCCAGCAACATAGGGGGGAACACCGGGGAGCTGTTTTTT. It yields the protein CASNIGGNTGELFF.

This chain's CDR3 is CSAAGGATTSTQEQFF. For the CDR3, the DNA is TGCAGTGCAGCCGGGGGGGCTACAACTAGCACACAGGAGCAGTTCTTC. V and J are TRBV20-1 and TRBJ2-1; 8 bases map to TRBD2. The germline V gene has CDR1 DFQATT and CDR2 SNEGSKA (reference sequence). The CDR3 is 16 residues long. V was clipped by 6 bases and J by 10 bases; unmatched bases: 20.